This TCR beta chain was identified during a study of T cell responses to AZD1222 COVID-19 vaccine. Study outcomes and limitations: Baseline seropositives among AZD1222 recipients totaled only six or seven. Vaccination with two AZD1222 doses was followed by a rise in Spike-specific TCR breadth and depth. Within unmutated variant regions lay the reported targets of nearly half of spike-specific TCRs.

To note about this clone: Its antigen is undetermined.

Sequenced by immunoSEQ multiplex PCR; TCRdb stores in-frame clones only, minus some. Of 20,000 or so clones in the sample, over 85% were seen once. The V gene lost 5 bases and the J gene lost 6 bases, with 12 bases spanning the gap. The germline V gene encodes CDR1 KGHSH and CDR2 LQKENI. CDR3 size: 13 residues. The TCR sequence derives from an adult who received the AZD1222 COVID-19 vaccine. This chain uses TRBV18 with TRBJ2-3; D gene unclear. Sequenced material: peripheral blood, taken 28 days after the second AZD1222 dose. The CDR3 nucleotides are TGTGCCAGCTCAGTCAACCCTCGGGATACGCAGTATTTT. Amino acids: CASSVNPRDTQYF.